Each of the 23 T cell receptor beta chains below was sequenced from the same sample in a study of cytomegalovirus exposure and HLA in healthy donors. Use of 60 Vbeta and 13 Jbeta primers characterized the PCR. Clones were read by immunoSEQ multiplex PCR, and TCRdb kept only the in-frame ones, dropping some. Of 180,000 or so clones listed, 80% to 90% were seen once; the top ten hold roughly 9.3%. The sample consisted of PBMCs. All receptors derive from a young man in good health and CMV-seropositive.

This clone was seen only a few times. The chain carries TRBV5-4 and TRBJ1-1, with D possibly matching TRBD1 (6 bases). Germline V gene data show CDR1 as SGHNT and CDR2 as YYREEE (reference sequence). V lost 3 bases to trimming and J lost 8 bases, with 14 bases between them. The CDR3 consists of 13 residues. The CDR3 sequence: CASSSQGRGEAFF. In nucleotides, the CDR3 is TGTGCCAGCAGCTCACAAGGGAGGGGGGAAGCTTTCTTT.

The V and J genes are TRBV7-2 and TRBJ2-7, with D possibly TRBD2 on 5 matching bases. Germline lookup yields CDR1 SGHTA and CDR2 FQGNSA. Trimming left V 1 base short and J 3 bases short, with 13 bases between. CDR3 length equals 15 residues. In DNA form, the CDR3 reads TGTGCCAGCAGCTTAGGAGAGGGATCCCTCTACGAGCAGTACTTC. Amino acid sequence: CASSLGEGSLYEQYF.

V usage is TRBV5-1 and J usage is TRBJ2-5; the match to TRBD2 covers 9 bases. The germline gives CDR1 SGHRS, CDR2 YFSETQ. Germline trimming cut 2 bases from V and 0 bases from J; bases unmatched to any gene: 2. CDR3 length equals 15 residues. In DNA, the CDR3 is TGCGCCAGCAGCTTTAGCGGGGGATACCAAGAGACCCAGTACTTC. Protein: CASSFSGGYQETQYF.

This clone has just a few counts. V gene TRBV6-4 combines with J gene TRBJ2-2; 13 bases agree with TRBD2. The length of the CDR3 is 16 residues. V was clipped by 2 bases and J by 4 bases; unmatched bases: 1. Looked up from germline, CDR1 is MRHNA and CDR2 is SNTAGT. The CDR3 DNA reads TGTGCCAGCAGTGACACTAGCGGGGGGGCCACCGGGGAGCTGTTTTTT. Its translation is CASSDTSGGATGELFF.

V usage is TRBV6-5 and J usage is TRBJ1-2; perhaps TRBD1 as D (6 bases). The CDR3 has 15 residues. With 5 bases removed from V and 2 bases from J, the gap between germline ends came to 15 bases. CDR1 MNHEY and CDR2 SVGAGI come from the germline V gene. The CDR3 here is CASSPSGTTNYGYTF. CDR3 nucleotide sequence: TGTGCCAGCAGTCCCTCCGGGACAACCAACTATGGCTACACCTTC.

The chain carries TRBV6-5 and TRBJ2-7; 9 nucleotides line up with TRBD2. Germline CDR1 MNHEY, CDR2 SVGAGI. Trimming at V came to 7 bases and at J to 9 bases, leaving 13 bases not matched to a gene. The CDR3 totals 14 residues. This CDR3 is CASTSGTSPGGQYF. CDR3 coding DNA: TGTGCCAGCACCTCCGGGACTAGCCCGGGGGGGCAGTACTTC.

The CDR3 loop is CASSQAGTREQYF. DNA for the CDR3: TGCGCCAGCAGCCAGGCTGGGACTCGCGAGCAGTACTTC. The chain has TRBV4-1 and TRBJ2-7; TRBD2 might be the D (6 bases). CDR3 length equals 13 residues. Looked up from germline, CDR1 is MGHRA and CDR2 is YSYEKL. The germline V and J ends were trimmed by 3 bases and 6 bases, with 12 bases remaining between them.

The chain couples TRBV10-3 to TRBJ1-2, with 10 bases that match TRBD1. The trim removed 8 bases at V and 0 bases at J, leaving 12 bases unmatched. Germline V CDR1 and CDR2: ENHRY, SYGVKD. The CDR3 length is 17 residues. CDR3 sequence: CAIGRRPGQGTNYGYTF. The CDR3 DNA sequence: TGTGCCATCGGGAGAAGACCGGGACAGGGGACTAACTATGGCTACACCTTC.

This sequence joins TRBV25-1 and TRBJ2-3; no clear D gene. Deletions cut 4 bases from V and 1 base from J, with 9 bases between. The CDR3 contains 14 residues. Germline V lookup: CDR1 MGHDK, CDR2 SYGVNS. CDR3 DNA: TGTGCCAGCAGTGGACCCGGAGGCACAGATACGCAGTATTTT. As protein: CASSGPGGTDTQYF.

The chain employs TRBV12-2 and TRBJ1-5; the table's D gene call, TRBD1, was not cross checked with the DNA. TRBV12-2 is a pseudogene. This CDR3 is built from 18 residues. The CDR3, as DNA: TGTGCAAGTCGCTCCTTCCCCCGGGACAGGGGCGGCAATCAGCCCCAGCATTTT. The encoded protein is CASRSFPRDRGGNQPQHF.

This clone was observed once. The chain is built from TRBV27 and TRBJ2-3, with D possibly being TRBD2 (6 bases). The CDR3 runs to 15 residues. The V gene lost 6 bases and the J gene lost 5 bases, with 18 bases spanning the gap. Germline CDR1 is MNHEY and CDR2 is SMNVEV (reference sequence). In DNA, the CDR3 is TGTGCCAGCAGCACCCCCGGGGGATCGGGAGATACGCAGTATTTT. As protein: CASSTPGGSGDTQYF.

The chain carries TRBV7-8 and TRBJ2-3, with 8 bases fitting TRBD2. V was clipped by 6 bases and J by 4 bases; unmatched bases: 6. The germline V gene encodes CDR1 SGHVS and CDR2 FQNEAQ. This CDR3 comprises 14 residues. The CDR3 spells CASRPGGGSDTQYF. The CDR3 nucleotides are TGTGCCAGCAGGCCGGGCGGGGGGTCAGATACGCAGTATTTT.

The chain combines TRBV4-1 with TRBJ2-7, with D tentatively TRBD2 (6 bases). Germline-derived CDR1 and CDR2 are MGHRA and YSYEKL. V was pared by 1 base and J by 3 bases, with 10 bases between. CDR3 length equals 14 residues. The CDR3 coding sequence is TGCGCCAGCAGCCAAGGGGGGGTCATCTACGAGCAGTACTTC. This encodes CASSQGGVIYEQYF.

The rearrangement joins TRBV5-1 to TRBJ2-1; D is possibly TRBD2 (5 bases). Per the germline V gene, CDR1 is SGHRS and CDR2 is YFSETQ. Trimming cost V 0 bases and J 7 bases, with 17 bases left between them. The CDR3 length is 16 residues. CDR3 protein: CASSLEGRVSGNEQFF. The CDR3 nucleotides read TGCGCCAGCAGCTTGGAGGGCCGGGTTTCGGGGAATGAGCAGTTCTTC.

The genes are TRBV12-5 and TRBJ1-5; D uncertain. The CDR3 spans 11 residues. The germline gives CDR1 LGHNT, CDR2 FRNRAP. V was pared by 6 bases and J by 7 bases, with 7 bases between. The CDR3 loop is CASGPVQPQHF. In DNA, the CDR3 is TGTGCTAGTGGGCCGGTCCAGCCCCAGCATTTT.

This chain uses TRBV6-4 with TRBJ2-3; 11 nucleotides agree with TRBD2. Trimming cost V 3 bases and J 4 bases; bases outside gene matches: 3. CDR1 is MRHNA and CDR2 is SNTAGT in the germline V gene. The CDR3 contains 15 residues. CDR3 DNA: TGTGCCAGCAGTGAGGTAGCGGGGGGGCCAGATACGCAGTATTTT. Protein: CASSEVAGGPDTQYF.

This chain joins TRBV6-6 and TRBJ2-3, with 7 bases lining up with TRBD1. J lost 3 bases, V lost 7 bases, and 10 bases had no gene match. Germline lookup yields CDR1 MNHNY and CDR2 SVGAGI (reference sequence). The CDR3 is made up of 15 amino acids. Written as DNA, the CDR3 is TGTGCCAGCAATCGCAACAGGGGCTGGACAGATACGCAGTATTTT. This sequence encodes CASNRNRGWTDTQYF.

This clone has ten or more counts. The chain has TRBV4-1 and TRBJ1-1; the D is unclear. The CDR3 totals 15 residues. V was cut by 4 bases and J by 0 bases, with 12 bases left in between. CDR1 and CDR2 (germline): MGHRA, YSYEKL. The CDR3: CASSPSPRMNTEAFF. The CDR3 DNA sequence: TGCGCCAGCAGCCCGAGCCCCAGGATGAACACTGAAGCTTTCTTT.

The V and J genes are TRBV10-2 and TRBJ1-1, with a weak D call TRBD1 (5 bases). Germline assignment: CDR1 WSHSY and CDR2 SAAADI. Trimming pared 10 bases from V and 1 base from J, leaving 13 bases between. The CDR3 contains 13 residues. CDR3 coding DNA: TGCGCCACCCTAGGACACTCGAACACTGAAGCTTTCTTT. This encodes CATLGHSNTEAFF.

This clone has just a few counts. The chain carries TRBV11-2 and TRBJ2-7; 8 bases are shared with TRBD2. The trim removed 4 bases at V and 4 bases at J, leaving 15 bases unmatched. CDR1 is SGHAT and CDR2 is FQNNGV in the germline V gene. The CDR3 contains 17 residues. CDR3 sequence (DNA): TGTGCCAGCAGCTCCCTGCGCGGTGGGACTAGTTCTTACGAGCAGTACTTC. The encoded protein is CASSSLRGGTSSYEQYF.

The chain couples TRBV7-9 to TRBJ2-7, with 8 bases fitting TRBD1. The CDR3 length is 14 residues. Looked up from germline, CDR1 is SEHNR and CDR2 is FQNEAQ (reference sequence). Trimming at V came to 5 bases and at J to 3 bases, leaving 6 bases not matched to a gene. CDR3 bases: TGTGCCAGCAGCCCACCGGGACAGGACTACGAGCAGTACTTC. This translates into CASSPPGQDYEQYF.

This clone is a singleton in its sample. This chain connects TRBV9 to TRBJ2-1; 13 bases line up with TRBD2. The germline V gene has CDR1 SGDLS and CDR2 YYNGEE. This CDR3 is built from 15 residues. The trim removed 4 bases at V and 8 bases at J, leaving 6 bases unmatched. CDR3 in amino acids: CASSSGLAGVYEQFF. CDR3 nucleotides: TGTGCCAGCAGCAGTGGACTAGCGGGGGTTTATGAGCAGTTCTTC.

In its sample, this clone was seen a few times. The V call is TRBV25-1, the J call TRBJ1-1, with TRBD1 matching 8 bases. The CDR3 extends over 12 amino acids. Germline CDR1 is MGHDK and CDR2 is SYGVNS. The trim removed 8 bases at V and 8 bases at J, leaving 7 bases unmatched. The CDR3 region is CASRTDRAEAFF. In DNA form, the CDR3 reads TGTGCCAGCCGAACGGACAGGGCCGAAGCTTTCTTT.